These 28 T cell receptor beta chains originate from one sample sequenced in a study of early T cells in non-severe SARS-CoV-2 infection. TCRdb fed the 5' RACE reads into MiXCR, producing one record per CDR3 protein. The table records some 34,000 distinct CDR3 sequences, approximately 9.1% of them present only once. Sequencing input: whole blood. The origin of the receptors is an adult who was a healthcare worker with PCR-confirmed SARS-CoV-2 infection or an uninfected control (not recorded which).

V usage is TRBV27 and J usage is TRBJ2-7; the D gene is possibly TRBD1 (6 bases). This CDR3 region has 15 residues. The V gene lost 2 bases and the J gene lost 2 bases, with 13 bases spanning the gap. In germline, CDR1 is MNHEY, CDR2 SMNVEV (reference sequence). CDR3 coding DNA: TGTGCCAGCAGTTTAATGACAGGAAACACCTACGAGCAGTACTTC. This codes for CASSLMTGNTYEQYF.

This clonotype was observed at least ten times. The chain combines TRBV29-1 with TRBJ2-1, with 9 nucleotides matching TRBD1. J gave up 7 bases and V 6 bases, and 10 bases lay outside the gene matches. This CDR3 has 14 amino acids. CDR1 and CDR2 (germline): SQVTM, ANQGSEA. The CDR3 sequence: CSVVNRGQVNEQFF. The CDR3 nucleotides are TGCAGCGTGGTTAACAGGGGGCAAGTGAATGAGCAGTTCTTC.

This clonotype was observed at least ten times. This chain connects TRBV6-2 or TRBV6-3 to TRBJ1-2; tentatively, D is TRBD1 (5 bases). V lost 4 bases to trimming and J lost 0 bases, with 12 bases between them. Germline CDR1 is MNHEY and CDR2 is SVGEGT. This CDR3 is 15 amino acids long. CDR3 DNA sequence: TGTGCCAGCAGTTCCACCGGGACGGCTAACTATGGCTACACCTTC. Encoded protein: CASSSTGTANYGYTF.

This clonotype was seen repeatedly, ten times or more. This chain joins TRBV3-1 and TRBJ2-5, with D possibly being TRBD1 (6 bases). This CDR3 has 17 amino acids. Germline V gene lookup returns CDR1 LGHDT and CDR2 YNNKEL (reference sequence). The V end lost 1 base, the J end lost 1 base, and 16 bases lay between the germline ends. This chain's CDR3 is CASSQGWTALTQETQYF. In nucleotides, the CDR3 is TGTGCCAGCAGCCAAGGATGGACAGCCCTCACCCAAGAGACCCAGTACTTC.

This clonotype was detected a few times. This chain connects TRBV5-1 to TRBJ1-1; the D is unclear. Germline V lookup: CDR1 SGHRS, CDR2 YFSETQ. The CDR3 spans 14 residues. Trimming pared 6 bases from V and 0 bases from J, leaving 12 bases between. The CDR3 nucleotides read TGCGCCAGCACCCATGGGCATATGAACACTGAAGCTTTCTTT. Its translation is CASTHGHMNTEAFF.

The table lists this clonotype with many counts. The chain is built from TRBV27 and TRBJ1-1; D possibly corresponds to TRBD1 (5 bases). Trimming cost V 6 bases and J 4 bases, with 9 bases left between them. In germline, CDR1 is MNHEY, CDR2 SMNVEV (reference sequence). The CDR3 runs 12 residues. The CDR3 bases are TGTGCCAGCAGGCGGGACTTCACTGAAGCTTTCTTT. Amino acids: CASRRDFTEAFF.

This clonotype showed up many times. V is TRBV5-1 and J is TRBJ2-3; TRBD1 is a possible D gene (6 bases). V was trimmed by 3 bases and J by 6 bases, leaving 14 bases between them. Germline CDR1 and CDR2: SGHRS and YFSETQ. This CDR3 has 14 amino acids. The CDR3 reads CASSYSGEGDTQYF. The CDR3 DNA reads TGCGCCAGCAGCTATTCAGGGGAAGGGGATACGCAGTATTTT.

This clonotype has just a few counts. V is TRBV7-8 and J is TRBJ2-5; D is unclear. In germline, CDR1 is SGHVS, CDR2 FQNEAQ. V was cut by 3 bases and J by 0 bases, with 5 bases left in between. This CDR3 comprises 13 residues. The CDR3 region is CASSLTDQETQYF. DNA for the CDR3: TGTGCCAGCAGCTTGACGGACCAAGAGACCCAGTACTTC.

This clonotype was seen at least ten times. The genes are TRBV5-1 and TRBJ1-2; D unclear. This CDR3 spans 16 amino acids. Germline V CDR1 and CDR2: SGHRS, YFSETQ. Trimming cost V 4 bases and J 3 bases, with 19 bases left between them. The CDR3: CASSPPSGVAYYGYTF. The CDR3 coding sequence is TGCGCCAGCAGCCCCCCGAGCGGGGTGGCTTACTATGGCTACACCTTC.

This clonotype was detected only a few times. CDR3 region: CASSLTRGNTEAFF. The CDR3 DNA sequence: TGTGCCAGCAGTTTAACCAGGGGAAACACTGAAGCTTTCTTT. V is TRBV12-3 or TRBV12-4 and J is TRBJ1-1, with D tentatively TRBD1 (6 bases). This CDR3 is 14 amino acids long. V was pared by 2 bases and J by 2 bases, with 9 bases between.

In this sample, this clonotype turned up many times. CDR3 nucleotide sequence: TGTGCCAGCAGCTCAGCCCCGAGCTCCTACAATGAGCAGTTCTTC. Translating gives CASSSAPSSYNEQFF. The chain has TRBV11-2 and TRBJ2-1; unclear D gene. Germline V lookup: CDR1 SGHAT, CDR2 FQNNGV. Trimming pared 4 bases from V and 0 bases from J, leaving 10 bases between. The CDR3 runs 15 residues.

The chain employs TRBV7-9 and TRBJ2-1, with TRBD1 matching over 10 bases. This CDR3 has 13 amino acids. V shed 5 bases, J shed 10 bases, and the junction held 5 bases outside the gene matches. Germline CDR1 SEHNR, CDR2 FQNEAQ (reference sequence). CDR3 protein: CASSPGTGVEQFF. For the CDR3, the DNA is TGTGCCAGCAGCCCTGGGACAGGGGTAGAGCAGTTCTTC.

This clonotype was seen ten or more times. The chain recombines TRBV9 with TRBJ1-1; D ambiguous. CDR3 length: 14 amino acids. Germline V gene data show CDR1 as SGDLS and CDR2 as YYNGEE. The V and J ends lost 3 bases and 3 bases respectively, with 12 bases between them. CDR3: CASSGYHKDTEAFF. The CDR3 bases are TGTGCCAGCAGCGGGTACCATAAGGACACTGAAGCTTTCTTT.

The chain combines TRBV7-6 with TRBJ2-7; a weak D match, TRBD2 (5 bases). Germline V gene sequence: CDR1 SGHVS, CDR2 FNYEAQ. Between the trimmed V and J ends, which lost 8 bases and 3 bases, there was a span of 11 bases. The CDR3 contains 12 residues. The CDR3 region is CASGREVYEQYF. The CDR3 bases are TGTGCCAGCGGTCGGGAAGTCTACGAGCAGTACTTC.

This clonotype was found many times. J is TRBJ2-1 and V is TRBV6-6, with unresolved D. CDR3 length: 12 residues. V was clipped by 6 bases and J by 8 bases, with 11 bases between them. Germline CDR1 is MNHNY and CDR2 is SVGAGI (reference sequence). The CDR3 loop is CASSPSRYEQFF. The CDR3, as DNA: TGTGCCAGCAGCCCCTCCCGCTATGAGCAGTTCTTC.

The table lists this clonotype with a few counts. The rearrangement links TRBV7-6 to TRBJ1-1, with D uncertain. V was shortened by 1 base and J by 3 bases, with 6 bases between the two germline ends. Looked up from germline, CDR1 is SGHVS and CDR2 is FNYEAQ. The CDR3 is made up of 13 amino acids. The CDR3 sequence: CASSLVEYTEAFF. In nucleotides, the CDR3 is TGTGCCAGCAGCTTAGTTGAGTACACTGAAGCTTTCTTT.

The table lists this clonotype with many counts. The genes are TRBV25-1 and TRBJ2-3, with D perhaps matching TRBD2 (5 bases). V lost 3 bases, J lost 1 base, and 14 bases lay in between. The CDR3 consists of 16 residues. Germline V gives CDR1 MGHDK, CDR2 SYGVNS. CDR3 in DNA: TGTGCCAGCAGTGACCTCTCGGCGAGGGGCACAGATACGCAGTATTTT. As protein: CASSDLSARGTDTQYF.

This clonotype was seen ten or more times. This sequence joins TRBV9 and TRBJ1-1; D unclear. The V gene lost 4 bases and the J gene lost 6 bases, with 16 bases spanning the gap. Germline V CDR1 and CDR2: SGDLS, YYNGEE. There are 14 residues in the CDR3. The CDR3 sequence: CASSFSPSSSEAFF. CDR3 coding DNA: TGTGCCAGCAGCTTTAGCCCCTCTTCTTCTGAAGCTTTCTTT.

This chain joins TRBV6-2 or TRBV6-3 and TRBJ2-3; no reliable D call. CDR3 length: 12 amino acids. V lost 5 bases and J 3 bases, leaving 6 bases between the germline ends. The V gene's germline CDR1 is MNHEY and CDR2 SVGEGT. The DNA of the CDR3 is TGTGCCAGCAGTCCGTGGACAGATACGCAGTATTTT. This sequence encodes CASSPWTDTQYF.

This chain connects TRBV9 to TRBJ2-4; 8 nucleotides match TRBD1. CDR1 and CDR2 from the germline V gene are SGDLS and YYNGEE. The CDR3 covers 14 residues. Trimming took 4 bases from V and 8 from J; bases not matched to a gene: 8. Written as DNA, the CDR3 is TGTGCCAGCAGCTCCGGACAGGGTATGGACATTCAGTACTTC. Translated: CASSSGQGMDIQYF.

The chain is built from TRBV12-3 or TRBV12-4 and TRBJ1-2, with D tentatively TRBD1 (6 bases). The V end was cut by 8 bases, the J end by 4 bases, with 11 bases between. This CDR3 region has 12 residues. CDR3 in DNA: TGTGCCAGCGCGGACAGCTTCTATGGCTACACCTTC. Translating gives CASADSFYGYTF.

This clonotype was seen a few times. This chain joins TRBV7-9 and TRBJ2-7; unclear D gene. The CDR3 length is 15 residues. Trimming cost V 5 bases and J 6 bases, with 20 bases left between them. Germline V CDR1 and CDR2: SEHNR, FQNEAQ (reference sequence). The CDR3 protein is CASSPTLGTPREQYF. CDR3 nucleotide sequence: TGTGCCAGCAGCCCAACTTTAGGAACCCCTCGCGAGCAGTACTTC.

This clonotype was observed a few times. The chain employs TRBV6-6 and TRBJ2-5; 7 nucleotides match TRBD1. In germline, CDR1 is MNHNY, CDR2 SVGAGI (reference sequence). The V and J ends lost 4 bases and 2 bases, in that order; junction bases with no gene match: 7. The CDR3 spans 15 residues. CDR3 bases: TGTGCCAGCAGTTTCCTGACAGGGCGACAAGAGACCCAGTACTTC. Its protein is CASSFLTGRQETQYF.

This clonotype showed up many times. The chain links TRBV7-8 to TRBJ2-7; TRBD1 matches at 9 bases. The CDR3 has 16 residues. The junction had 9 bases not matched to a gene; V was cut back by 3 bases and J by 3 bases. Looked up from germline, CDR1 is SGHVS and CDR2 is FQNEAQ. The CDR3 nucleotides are TGTGCCAGCAGCTTTGGGACAGGGCCGTCTGGCTACGAGCAGTACTTC. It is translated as CASSFGTGPSGYEQYF.

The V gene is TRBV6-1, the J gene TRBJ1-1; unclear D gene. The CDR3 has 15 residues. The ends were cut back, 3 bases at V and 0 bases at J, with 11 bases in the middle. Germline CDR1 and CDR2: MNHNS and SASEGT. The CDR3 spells CASSEVGSVNTEAFF. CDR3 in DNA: TGTGCCAGCAGTGAGGTGGGCAGCGTGAACACTGAAGCTTTCTTT.

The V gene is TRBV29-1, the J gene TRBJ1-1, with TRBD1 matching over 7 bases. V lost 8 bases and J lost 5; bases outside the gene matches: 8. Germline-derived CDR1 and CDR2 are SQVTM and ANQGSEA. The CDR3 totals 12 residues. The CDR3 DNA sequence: TGCAGCACCTCGACAGGGAGGACTGAAGCTTTCTTT. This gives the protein CSTSTGRTEAFF.

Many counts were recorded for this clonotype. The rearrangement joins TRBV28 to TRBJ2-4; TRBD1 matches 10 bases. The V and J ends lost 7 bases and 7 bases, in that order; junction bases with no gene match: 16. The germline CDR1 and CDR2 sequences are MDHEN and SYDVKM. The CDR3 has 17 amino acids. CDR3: CASKAPGQGRVANIQYF. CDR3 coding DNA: TGTGCCAGCAAAGCCCCGGGACAGGGGCGAGTTGCGAACATTCAGTACTTC.

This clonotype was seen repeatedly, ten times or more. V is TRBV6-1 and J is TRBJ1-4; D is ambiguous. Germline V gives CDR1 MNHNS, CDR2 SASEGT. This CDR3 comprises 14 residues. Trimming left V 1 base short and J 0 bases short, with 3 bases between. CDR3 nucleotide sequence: TGTGCCAGCAGTGAAGGACCAACTAATGAAAAACTGTTTTTT. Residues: CASSEGPTNEKLFF.